Below are 30 T cell receptor beta chains sequenced from a single sample in a study of OX40 agonist ivuxolimab in advanced cancers. Profiling relied on immunoSEQ multiplex PCR, and the TCRdb table lists in-frame clones only, not all of them. The top ten clones hold roughly 0.38% of a sample with 70,000 to 80,000 clones, 70% to 90% of them seen once. Material: CD4+ or CD8+ T cells sorted from blood, obtained in a trial of the OX40 agonist ivuxolimab. The receptor set was obtained from an adult with an advanced solid tumor such as melanoma, head and neck, liver or kidney cancer.

CDR3 amino acids: CASSMGHYQPQHF. The CDR3 DNA follows: TGTGCCAGTAGTATGGGTCACTATCAGCCCCAGCATTTT. The chain recombines TRBV19 with TRBJ1-5, with unresolved D. The CDR3 spans 13 residues. Germline V gene data show CDR1 as LNHDA and CDR2 as SQIVND (reference sequence). Trimming shortened V by 3 bases and J by 5 bases, and 8 bases separated the two germline ends.

Concerning this clone itself: The missing conserved phenylalanine or tryptophan at the end of this CDR3 makes a read error likely. This sequence joins TRBV14 and TRBJ2-7; no clear D gene. V was shortened by 1 base and J by 3 bases, with 4 bases between the two germline ends. The CDR3 totals 12 residues. CDR1 and CDR2 from the germline V gene are SGHDN and FVKESK. The CDR3 loop reads CASSQGVYEQYL. The CDR3 region has the DNA TGTGCCAGCAGCCAAGGCGTCTACGAGCAGTACCTC.

The rearrangement uses TRBV10-3 and TRBJ2-3; D call uncertain. V dropped 3 bases and J dropped 0 bases, with 16 bases sitting between them. This CDR3 has 17 residues. CDR1 ENHRY and CDR2 SYGVKD come from the germline V gene. CDR3 protein: CAISDEIPVTSTDTQYF. The CDR3 DNA is TGTGCCATCAGTGACGAGATTCCAGTAACTAGCACAGATACGCAGTATTTT.

Regarding this clone: One junction end disagrees with the germline gene, perhaps due to a read error. The J gene is TRBJ2-7, the V gene TRBV5-6, with 10 positions matching TRBD1. Germline V gives CDR1 SGHDT, CDR2 YYEEEE. The CDR3 totals 15 residues. CDR3 sequence (DNA): TGTGCCAGCAGATTGGGACAGGGGATACCCTACGAGCAGTACTTC. Residues: CASRLGQGIPYEQYF.

This chain links TRBV11-3 with TRBJ1-4; D gene unclear. V was clipped by 3 bases and J by 0 bases, with 8 bases between them. Germline CDR1 and CDR2: SGHNT and YENEEA. The CDR3 length is 15 residues. In DNA form, the CDR3 reads TGTGCCAGCAGCTTGCACAGCGCAACTAATGAAAAACTGTTTTTT. Encoded protein: CASSLHSATNEKLFF. Using reference TRBV11-3 and TRBJ1-4 for the parts outside the CDR3, the full variable domain is EAGVVQSPRYKIIEKKQPVAFWCNPISGHNTLYWYLQNLGQGPELLIRYENEEAVDDSQLPKDRFSAERLKGVDSTLKIQPAELGDSAVYLCASSLHSATNEKLFFGSGTQLSVL.

The chain's CDR3 is CASSLAGGEAEQFF. The CDR3 DNA reads as TGTGCCAGCAGCTTAGCGGGAGGGGAGGCTGAGCAGTTCTTC. The chain combines TRBV7-9 with TRBJ2-1; TRBD2 matches at 7 bases. The CDR3 contains 14 residues. The trim removed 0 bases at V and 9 bases at J, leaving 5 bases unmatched. Germline CDR1 reads SEHNR; CDR2 reads FQNEAQ (reference sequence). The entire variable domain, with the rest obtained from reference TRBV7-9 and TRBJ2-1, is as follows: DTGVSQNPRHKITKRGQNVTFRCDPISEHNRLYWYRQTLGQGPEFLTYFQNEAQLEKSRLLSDRFSAERPKGSFSTLEIQRTEQGDSAMYLCASSLAGGEAEQFFGPGTRLTVL.

The V call is TRBV30, the J call TRBJ1-1; D is ambiguous. In germline, CDR1 is GTSNPN, CDR2 SVGIG (reference sequence). This CDR3 region has 14 residues. Trimming stripped 3 bases from V and 4 bases from J, with 15 bases between. The CDR3 DNA is TGTGCCTGGAGGTTTTCTAGTGGTTCCACTGAAGCTTTCTTT. Protein: CAWRFSSGSTEAFF.

V usage is TRBV15 and J usage is TRBJ1-4; TRBD1 agrees at 9 bases. Trimming cost V 8 bases and J 8 bases; bases outside gene matches: 6. Germline V gene lookup returns CDR1 LNHNV and CDR2 YYDKDF (reference sequence). The CDR3 runs 13 residues. The chain's CDR3 is CATAGTGREKLFF. The CDR3 region has the DNA TGTGCCACCGCCGGGACAGGGAGGGAAAAACTGTTTTTT.

The chain combines TRBV2 with TRBJ2-3; the match to TRBD2 covers 7 bases. The V segment lost 5 bases and the J segment 5 bases; nucleotides outside the gene matches: 7. Germline V gives CDR1 SNHLY, CDR2 FYNNEI. This CDR3 has 14 amino acids. The CDR3 reads CASSPSGVQDTQYF. CDR3 nucleotide sequence: TGTGCCAGCAGTCCAAGCGGGGTCCAAGATACGCAGTATTTT.

This clone is a singleton in its sample. The chain carries TRBV7-9 and TRBJ2-5; 12 nucleotides match TRBD1. The V gene's germline CDR1 is SEHNR and CDR2 FQNEAQ (reference sequence). This CDR3 region has 16 residues. V lost 4 bases and J lost 4; bases outside the gene matches: 7. As DNA, the CDR3 is TGTGCCAGCAGCTCGGGACAGGGGGCCATCGGAGAGACCCAGTACTTC. It is translated as CASSSGQGAIGETQYF.

The chain employs TRBV28 and TRBJ1-4; D may be TRBD1 (6 bases). CDR1 is MDHEN and CDR2 is SYDVKM in the germline V gene. Between the trimmed V and J ends, which lost 10 bases and 2 bases, there was a span of 14 bases. CDR3 length: 14 residues. Written as DNA, the CDR3 is TGTGCCACCTCGAAGGGGGGTACTAATGAAAAACTGTTTTTT. This gives the protein CATSKGGTNEKLFF.

CDR3 protein: CASSLATGAPYGYTF. In DNA form, the CDR3 reads TGTGCCAGCAGCTTAGCTACGGGGGCCCCCTATGGCTACACCTTC. The chain couples TRBV11-3 to TRBJ1-2, with D perhaps TRBD1 (6 bases). Trimming took 1 base from V and 4 from J, leaving 13 bases between them. Germline V gene data show CDR1 as SGHNT and CDR2 as YENEEA. The CDR3 has 15 residues. Full variable domain (missing parts from reference TRBV11-3 and TRBJ1-2): EAGVVQSPRYKIIEKKQPVAFWCNPISGHNTLYWYLQNLGQGPELLIRYENEEAVDDSQLPKDRFSAERLKGVDSTLKIQPAELGDSAVYLCASSLATGAPYGYTFGSGTRLTVV.

This chain links TRBV6-1 with TRBJ2-7; 10 nucleotides agree with TRBD1. The germline gives CDR1 MNHNS, CDR2 SASEGT. V gave up 6 bases and J gave up 3 bases; unmatched junction bases: 2. The CDR3 is 13 residues long. The CDR3 sequence: CASRRTGGYEQYF. The DNA of the CDR3 is TGTGCCAGCAGGCGGACAGGGGGCTACGAGCAGTACTTC.

The chain combines TRBV10-3 with TRBJ2-1; D remains ambiguous. The CDR3 length is 15 residues. Between the trimmed V and J ends, which lost 6 bases and 5 bases, there was a span of 17 bases. The germline V gene has CDR1 ENHRY and CDR2 SYGVKD. The CDR3 is CAISSLAERDNEQFF. Written as DNA, the CDR3 is TGTGCCATCAGCTCCCTTGCCGAACGGGACAATGAGCAGTTCTTC.

This clone was detected once. This chain joins TRBV30 and TRBJ2-1; the match to TRBD2 covers 14 bases. The germline V gene has CDR1 GTSNPN and CDR2 SVGIG (reference sequence). This CDR3 has 16 residues. The trim removed 2 bases at V and 6 bases at J, leaving 6 bases unmatched. CDR3 residues: CAWSRPGLAGVNEQFF. CDR3 sequence (DNA): TGTGCCTGGAGTCGACCGGGACTAGCGGGAGTCAATGAGCAGTTCTTC.

This clone was seen a few times. This chain links TRBV19 with TRBJ2-5; no firm D call. Between the trimmed V and J ends, which lost 4 bases and 1 base, there was a span of 10 bases. Germline CDR1 and CDR2: LNHDA and SQIVND (reference sequence). The CDR3 spans 14 residues. CDR3 nucleotide sequence: TGTGCCAGTAGTACGTTCGAGCTCCAAGAGACCCAGTACTTC. This translates into CASSTFELQETQYF.

The chain joins TRBV7-2 to TRBJ2-1; a weak D match, TRBD1 (6 bases). Germline lookup yields CDR1 SGHTA and CDR2 FQGNSA. V was clipped by 7 bases and J by 5 bases, with 12 bases between them. The CDR3 length is 13 residues. As DNA, the CDR3 is TGTGCCAGCAATTCCGGGACAAACAATGAGCAGTTCTTC. This encodes CASNSGTNNEQFF.

V gene TRBV5-4 combines with J gene TRBJ2-6; D is ambiguous. This CDR3 has 16 residues. V gave up 0 bases and J gave up 4 bases, with 11 bases separating them. Per the germline V gene, CDR1 is SGHNT and CDR2 is YYREEE (reference sequence). DNA for the CDR3: TGTGCCAGCAGCTTGGACAGATCCCCCGGGGCCAACGTCCTGACTTTC. It specifies CASSLDRSPGANVLTF.

The chain has TRBV6-5 and TRBJ2-3; D not certain. Germline values: CDR1 MNHEY, CDR2 SVGAGI. This CDR3 spans 15 amino acids. The V and J ends lost 2 bases and 0 bases respectively, with 9 bases between them. Written as DNA, the CDR3 is TGTGCCAGCAGTTACACGGTTCTAAGCACAGATACGCAGTATTTT. It codes for CASSYTVLSTDTQYF.

The rearrangement links TRBV9 to TRBJ2-1; 7 bases agree with TRBD2. The CDR3 consists of 14 residues. In germline, CDR1 is SGDLS, CDR2 YYNGEE. V lost 6 bases to trimming and J lost 5 bases; unmatched junction nucleotides: 8. The CDR3 is CASTRTTSDNEQFF. In nucleotides, the CDR3 is TGTGCCAGCACACGCACTACTAGCGACAATGAGCAGTTCTTC.

The V call is TRBV7-9, the J call TRBJ1-1, with D unclear. CDR3 size: 14 residues. V dropped 2 bases and J dropped 0 bases, with 7 bases sitting between them. Germline V gene lookup returns CDR1 SEHNR and CDR2 FQNEAQ (reference sequence). CDR3 in DNA: TGTGCCAGCAGCTTATTGGCCTTGAACACTGAAGCTTTCTTT. Translating it yields CASSLLALNTEAFF.

The V call is TRBV4-2, the J call TRBJ2-1; TRBD2 aligns across 11 bases. Germline trimming cut 1 base from V and 5 bases from J; bases unmatched to any gene: 7. The CDR3 has 17 residues. Per germline, CDR1 LGHNA and CDR2 YNFKEQ. CDR3 region: CASSQAAGTSGDNEQFF. Here the CDR3 DNA reads TGTGCCAGCAGCCAAGCCGCCGGGACTAGCGGAGACAATGAGCAGTTCTTC.

The rearrangement links TRBV13 to TRBJ2-7, with 7 bases matching TRBD1. This CDR3 is built from 14 residues. Germline values: CDR1 PRHDT, CDR2 FYEKMQ (reference sequence). The V and J ends lost 6 bases and 0 bases, in that order; junction bases with no gene match: 5. Written as DNA, the CDR3 is TGTGCCAGCAGAAAATCAGGGGGCTCCTACGAGCAGTACTTC. As protein: CASRKSGGSYEQYF.

The CDR3 reads CASSEERGFGYTF. The CDR3 DNA sequence: TGTGCCAGCAGTGAAGAGAGAGGGTTTGGCTACACCTTC. This chain uses TRBV2 with TRBJ1-2, with D hard to call. The germline V and J ends were trimmed by 1 base and 7 bases, with 10 bases remaining between them. The CDR3 contains 13 residues. The germline V gene has CDR1 SNHLY and CDR2 FYNNEI.

The V call is TRBV6-5, the J call TRBJ2-1; D not resolved. Germline V gene data show CDR1 as MNHEY and CDR2 as SVGAGI. V lost 7 bases and J 6 bases, leaving 7 bases between the germline ends. This CDR3 comprises 11 residues. The CDR3 here is CASTGLNEQFF. The CDR3 DNA sequence: TGTGCCAGCACCGGGCTCAATGAGCAGTTCTTC.

J is TRBJ2-3 and V is TRBV27; D not certain. Trimming stripped 6 bases from V and 0 bases from J, with 7 bases between. CDR1 is MNHEY and CDR2 is SMNVEV in the germline V gene (reference sequence). This CDR3 region has 13 residues. This chain's CDR3 is CASRKTSTDTQYF. The CDR3, as DNA: TGTGCCAGCAGAAAGACTAGCACAGATACGCAGTATTTT.

A single count supports this clone. This chain links TRBV4-1 with TRBJ2-7; D is possibly TRBD1 (6 bases). The CDR3 is 17 residues long. V shed 0 bases and J shed 1 base, with 16 bases lying between them. CDR1 MGHRA and CDR2 YSYEKL come from the germline V gene. The CDR3 is CASSQEGRGSGSYEQYF. The CDR3 bases are TGCGCCAGCAGCCAAGAAGGAAGGGGGAGCGGATCCTACGAGCAGTACTTC.

V usage is TRBV2 and J usage is TRBJ2-1; D not resolved. Trimming left V 5 bases short and J 9 bases short, with 8 bases between. CDR1 is SNHLY, CDR2 FYNNEI, per germline. The CDR3 loop spans 11 amino acids. CDR3 amino acids: CASSTPGEQFF. The CDR3 DNA reads TGTGCCAGCAGTACGCCGGGTGAGCAGTTCTTC.

In DNA, the CDR3 is TGTGCCAGCAGCGAGGAAGGGACTGGCCAAGAGACCCAGTACTTC. It specifies CASSEEGTGQETQYF. V gene TRBV2 combines with J gene TRBJ2-5, with D possibly TRBD2 on 6 matching bases. CDR1 and CDR2 (germline): SNHLY, FYNNEI. The CDR3 is made up of 15 amino acids. V was pared by 6 bases and J by 1 base, with 15 bases between.

The chain joins TRBV6-5 to TRBJ2-1; either TRBD1 or TRBD2 may supply D (5 bases each). CDR1 MNHEY and CDR2 SVGAGI come from the germline V gene. The CDR3 loop spans 14 amino acids. The germline V and J ends were trimmed by 2 bases and 9 bases, with 14 bases remaining between them. This CDR3 is CASSYEDGGIEQFF. CDR3 sequence (DNA): TGTGCCAGCAGTTACGAGGATGGGGGAATTGAGCAGTTCTTC.